Each of the 3 T cell receptor beta chains below was sequenced from the same sample in a study of CD8 T cells in ankylosing spondylitis (dated by TCRdb to 2015 to 2018). The full study reports these points: A TCR beta motif made up of eight or nine highly homologous amino acid variants appeared to be characteristic of blood from ankylosing spondylitis patients.

The library relied on 5' RACE. Sequencing took place on an Illumina HiSeq 2500. TCRdb trimmed public reads at Q25 via fastp, called clones via MiXCR and kept in-frame beta chains. Every entry covers one CDR3 protein and lists the most common genes and DNA from its rows. This sample holds about 500,000 distinct CDR3 sequences; roughly 13% were observed only once. The top ten hold approximately 6.3% of the sample. These receptors have no identified antigens. Sequencing was carried out using blood, either unsorted or a sorted T cell fraction (not recorded which). The receptors come from a male donor with ankylosing spondylitis.

This clonotype has ten or more counts. The chain joins TRBV12-3 or TRBV12-4 to TRBJ1-5; D not certain. CDR3 length: 13 amino acids. Trimming left V 2 bases short and J 3 bases short, with 5 bases between. The CDR3 loop reads CASSLQDNQPQHF. DNA of the CDR3: TGTGCCAGCAGTTTACAGGACAATCAGCCCCAGCATTTT.

This clonotype has a handful of counts. The V call is TRBV7-7, the J call TRBJ2-1, with D unclear. Germline V lookup: CDR1 SSHAT, CDR2 FNYEAQ (reference sequence). This CDR3 region has 14 residues. The germline V and J ends were trimmed by 6 bases and 9 bases, with 18 bases remaining between them. The DNA of the CDR3 is TGTGCCAGCAGTTCCTCAAATGGGGTGGGTGAGCAGTTCTTC. Its translation: CASSSSNGVGEQFF.

This clonotype has a handful of counts. This chain links TRBV15 with TRBJ1-1; no definite D call. Trimming stripped 1 base from V and 0 bases from J, with 24 bases between. This CDR3 has 20 amino acids. Germline-derived CDR1 and CDR2 are LNHNV and YYDKDF (reference sequence). The DNA of the CDR3 is TGTGCCACCAGCAGAGTAAGGGAGGGCACTTTAAGAGCTATGAACACTGAAGCTTTCTTT. Amino acids: CATSRVREGTLRAMNTEAFF.